This T cell receptor beta chain was identified in a study of metastatic and nonmetastatic thyroid tumors. Study conclusions and caveats: Significantly higher TCR beta diversity was reportedly seen in malignant thyroid tumors than benign nodules, in blood and tumor.

Points on this clone: Its antigen is undetermined.

TCRdb re-called clones via MiXCR from the PCR reads. The sample holds tens of thousands of clones, approximately 15% seen once. Patients underwent thyroid surgery, and none had received any treatment before it. Material for sequencing was blood. This clonotype originated in a male donor with papillary thyroid cancer or a benign thyroid nodule (not recorded which). Some clones in this sample may be carry-over from other donors' samples.

The CDR3 DNA is TGTGCCAGCAGTCCAGGGGGGAGGAGACTCACCGGGGAGCTGTTTTTT. Its translation is CASSPGGRRLTGELFF. This rearrangement joins TRBV28 to TRBJ2-2; TRBD1 is a possible D gene (7 bases). This CDR3 is built from 16 residues. Germline CDR1 is MDHEN and CDR2 is SYDVKM. V was trimmed by 5 bases and J by 4 bases, leaving 17 bases between them.